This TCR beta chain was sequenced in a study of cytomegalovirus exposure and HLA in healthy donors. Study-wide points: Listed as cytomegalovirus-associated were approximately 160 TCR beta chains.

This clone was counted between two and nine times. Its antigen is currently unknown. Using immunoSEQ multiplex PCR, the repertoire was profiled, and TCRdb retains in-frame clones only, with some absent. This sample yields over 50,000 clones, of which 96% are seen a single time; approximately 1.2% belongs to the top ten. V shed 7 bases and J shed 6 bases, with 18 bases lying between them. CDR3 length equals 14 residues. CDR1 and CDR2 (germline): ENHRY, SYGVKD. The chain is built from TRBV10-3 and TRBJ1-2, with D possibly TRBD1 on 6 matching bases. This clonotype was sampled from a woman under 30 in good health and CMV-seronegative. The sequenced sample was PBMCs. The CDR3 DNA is TGTGCCATCATCAAACAGGGTAATGGGGATGGCTACACCTTC. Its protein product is CAIIKQGNGDGYTF.